This entry concerns a single T cell receptor (beta chain). This clone showed up just a few times. There is no known antigen for this receptor. Base-call qualities are not available, and no considerably larger clone is one nucleotide away. TCRbeta CDR3 regions were amplified from genomic DNA using the immunoSEQ Assay, a bias-controlled multiplex PCR. The authors' analysis ran thus. The number of nucleated cells in each sample was estimated by amplification of reference gene primers within the assay. To quantify the absolute abundance of each unique TCRbeta CDR3 rearrangement, sequence reads were collapsed and filtered. For each sample, productive Simpson clonality was calculated as the square root of Simpson's diversity index across productive rearrangements. TCRdb's version of the immuneACCESS table is confined to in-frame rearrangements and falls short of the full clone set. An unresolved V gene accounts for under half of the shortfall where checked; the remainder is of unknown origin. The DNA was the basis for D and trimming; V, J and clone size are from that table. The sample contains about 180,000 clones, nearly 80% of them found a single time. About 15% of the sample comes from the top ten.

This sample is part of a study of blood T cell repertoires in COVID-19 (dated by TCRdb to the early 2020s). About the study as a whole: The collaborator samples originated in the United States, Italy and Spain and spanned the acute and convalescent phases of COVID-19. The material from the prospective study consisted of cDNA or gDNA derived from T cells, B-cell-depleted T cells, or PBMCs. Subjects who had been exposed to COVID-19, were actively infected with it, or had recovered from it provided the deeply sampled blood TCRbeta repertoires that made up the dataset. The repertoires were released in a freely available public database meant as a resource for research on the immune response to SARS-CoV-2. Samples were obtained from the ongoing ImmuneRACE study (first 160 participants) and from over 1,000 subjects provided by 6 global collaborators. Sample metadata almost always included a de-identified subject ID, COVID-19 status, age in years and sex. Where available, HLA class I and class II types were taken from metadata supplied by the sample provider and were not determined by assay-based typing. Summary of the overall study and its limitations: The amount of clinical and demographic metadata varied by source and participant and was provided uncurated.

Participants in the prospective study were aged 18 to 89 years, lived in some 24 United States geographic areas, and enrolled through a virtual design. To assign participants to cohorts, the prospective study relied on clinical history that participants themselves reported in a screening survey and a study questionnaire. Exposed participants had been in contact, within 2 weeks of entering the study, with a person who had a PCR-confirmed or clinician-diagnosed case of COVID-19. In the prospective study, mobile phlebotomists collected whole blood, serum and a nasopharyngeal or oropharyngeal swab from each participant. Over an approximately 2-month period, participants in the prospective study had the option of providing additional blood draws and questionnaires. Before DNA extraction, blood samples from the prospective study were shipped at room temperature or frozen. The TCR comes from a man in his sixties who had been exposed to COVID-19. The sample taken for sequencing was PBMCs or T cells enriched from blood (not recorded which).

The CDR3 region reads CASKGGYQSQGQGAWGYTF. The DNA sequence is as follows: TGTGCCAGCAAGGGAGGATACCAGTCACAGGGACAGGGGGCTTGGGGCTACACCTTC. The chain links TRBV21-1 with TRBJ1-2; the table's D call, TRBD1, was not checked against the DNA. TRBV21-1 is labeled a pseudogene. The CDR3 holds 19 amino acids from the cysteine to the phenylalanine. Of the read, only the CDR3 DNA is kept; its 57 bases are in frame from base 1.